The entry below describes one TCR beta chain. Within the sample, other DNA sequences also encode this same CDR3. The entry originates in a study of blood T cell repertoires in COVID-19. Study as a whole: Both acute and convalescent COVID-19 samples were obtained from the United States, Italy and Spain. The analysed material was cDNA or gDNA that came from T cells, B-cell-depleted T cells, or PBMCs.

V was clipped by 0 bases and J by 7 bases, with 4 bases between them. Germline lookup yields CDR1 SGHRS and CDR2 YFSETQ. The CDR3 is 11 amino acids. Authors' analysis steps: Amplifying reference gene primers gave estimates of nucleated cell counts. TCRdb keeps only in-frame clones here, not all; method: immunoSEQ multiplex PCR. That table furnishes V, J and clone size, whereas the DNA furnished D and trimming. The table includes around 99,000 clones, approximately 88% detected once. The receptor comes from a man aged 50 to 59 with active or convalescent COVID-19. The V and J genes are TRBV5-1 and TRBJ1-1; D not resolved. Sequenced input: peripheral blood. CDR3 bases: TGCGCCAGCAGCTTGGACAGTGAAGCTTTCTTT. As protein: CASSLDSEAFF.